This TCR beta chain was identified in a study of blood T cell repertoires in COVID-19. Method: immunoSEQ multiplex PCR; TCRdb's copy keeps in-frame clones and lacks some. The sample lists approximately 350,000 clones; 80% to 90% were seen once. The CDR3 covers 17 residues. The V end lost 2 bases, the J end lost 0 bases, and 14 bases lay between the germline ends. From germline, CDR1 is SGHTA and CDR2 FQGNSA. This sequence joins TRBV7-2 and TRBJ2-1; D perhaps matches TRBD2 (6 bases). This TCR was sampled from a young man who had recovered from COVID-19. The sample consisted of PBMCs or T cells enriched from blood (not recorded which). The CDR3 DNA sequence: TGTGCCAGCAGCTTATTGGTGGGAGGAAGCTCCTACAATGAGCAGTTCTTC. Its translation is CASSLLVGGSSYNEQFF.